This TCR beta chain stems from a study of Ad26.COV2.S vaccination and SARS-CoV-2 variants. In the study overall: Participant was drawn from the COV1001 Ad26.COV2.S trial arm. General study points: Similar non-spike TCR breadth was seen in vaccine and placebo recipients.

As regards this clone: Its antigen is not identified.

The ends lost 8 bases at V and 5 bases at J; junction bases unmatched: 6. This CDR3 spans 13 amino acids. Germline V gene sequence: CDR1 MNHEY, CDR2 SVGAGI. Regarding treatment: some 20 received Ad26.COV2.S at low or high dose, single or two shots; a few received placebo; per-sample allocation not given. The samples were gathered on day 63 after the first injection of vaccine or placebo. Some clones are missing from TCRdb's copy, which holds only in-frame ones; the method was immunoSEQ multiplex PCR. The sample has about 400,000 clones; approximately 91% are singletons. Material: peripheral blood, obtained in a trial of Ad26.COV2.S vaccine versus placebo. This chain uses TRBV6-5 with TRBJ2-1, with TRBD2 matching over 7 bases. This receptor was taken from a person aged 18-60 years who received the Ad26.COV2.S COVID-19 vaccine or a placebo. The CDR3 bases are TGTGCCAGCTCGACTAGCAGTAACAATGAGCAGTTCTTC. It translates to CASSTSSNNEQFF.